This T cell receptor beta chain was profiled in a study of T cell responses to AZD1222 COVID-19 vaccine. Overall study context: Combined were second doses at about 4 or about 12 weeks.

V was clipped by 5 bases and J by 4 bases; unmatched bases: 8. The CDR3 consists of 15 residues. Germline assignment: CDR1 SGHKS and CDR2 YYEKEE (reference sequence). Study-level findings and limits: In the spike-specific TCR repertoire, nearly half reportedly target unmutated variant regions. There were vaccine-associated CD4 TCRs across spike, dominant at 160-218 and 743-854. Mostly white British, mostly female donors; authors suggested clonal diversity may be underestimated.

Sequencing used immunoSEQ multiplex PCR; TCRdb keeps in-frame clones, though not all of them. This sample carries 150,000 or so clones, roughly 94% of them seen once, and the ten largest clones take 0.6% to 0.7%. This clone was detected once. Its antigen remains unknown. The sequence came from an adult in good health. Material: peripheral blood, obtained on day 0 of AZD1222 vaccination. J is TRBJ1-4 and V is TRBV5-5; 7 nucleotides match TRBD1. The CDR3 region has the DNA TGTGCCAGCAGAGGGTTCGGGACAGTTAATGAAAAACTGTTTTTT. It translates to CASRGFGTVNEKLFF.